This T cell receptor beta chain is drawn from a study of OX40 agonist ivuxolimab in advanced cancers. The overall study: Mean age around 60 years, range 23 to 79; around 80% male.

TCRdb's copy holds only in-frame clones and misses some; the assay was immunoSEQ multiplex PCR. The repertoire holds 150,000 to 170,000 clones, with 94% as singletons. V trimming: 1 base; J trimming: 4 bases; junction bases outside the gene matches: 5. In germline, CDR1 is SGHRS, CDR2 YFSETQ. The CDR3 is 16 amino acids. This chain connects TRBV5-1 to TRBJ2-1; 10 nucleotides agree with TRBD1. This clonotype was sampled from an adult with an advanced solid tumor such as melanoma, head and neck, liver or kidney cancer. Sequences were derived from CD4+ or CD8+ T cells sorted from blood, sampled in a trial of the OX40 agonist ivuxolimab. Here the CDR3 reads CASSLSGTGVYNEQFF. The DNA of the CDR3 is TGCGCCAGCAGCTTGTCGGGGACAGGGGTTTACAATGAGCAGTTCTTC.